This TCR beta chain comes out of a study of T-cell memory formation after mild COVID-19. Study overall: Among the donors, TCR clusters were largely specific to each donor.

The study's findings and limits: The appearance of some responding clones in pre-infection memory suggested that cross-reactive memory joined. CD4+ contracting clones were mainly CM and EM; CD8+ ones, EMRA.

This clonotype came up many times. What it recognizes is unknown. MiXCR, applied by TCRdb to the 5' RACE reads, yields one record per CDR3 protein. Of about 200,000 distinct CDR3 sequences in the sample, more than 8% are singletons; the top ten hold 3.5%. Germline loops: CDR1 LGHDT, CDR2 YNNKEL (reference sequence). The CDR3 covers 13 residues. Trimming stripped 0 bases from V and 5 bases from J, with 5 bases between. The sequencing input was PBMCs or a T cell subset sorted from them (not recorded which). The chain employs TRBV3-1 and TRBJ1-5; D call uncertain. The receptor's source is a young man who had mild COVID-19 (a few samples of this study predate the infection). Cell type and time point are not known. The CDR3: CASSQDKDQPQHF. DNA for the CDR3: TGTGCCAGCAGCCAAGATAAGGATCAGCCCCAGCATTTT.